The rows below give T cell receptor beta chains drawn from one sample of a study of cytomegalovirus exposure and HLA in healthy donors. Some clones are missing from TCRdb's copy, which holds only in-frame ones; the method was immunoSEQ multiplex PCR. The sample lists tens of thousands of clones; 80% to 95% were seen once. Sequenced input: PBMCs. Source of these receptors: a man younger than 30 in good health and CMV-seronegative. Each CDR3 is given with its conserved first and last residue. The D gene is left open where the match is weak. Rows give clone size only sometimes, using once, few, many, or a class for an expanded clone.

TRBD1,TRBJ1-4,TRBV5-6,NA,TGTGCCAGCAGCAGAGGACAGGAATTAAATGAAAAACTGTTTTTT,CASSRGQELNEKLFF
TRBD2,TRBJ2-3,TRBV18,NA,TGTGCCAGCTCACTTTGGACTAGCGTAGATACGCAGTATTTT,CASSLWTSVDTQYF
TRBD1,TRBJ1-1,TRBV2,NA,TGTGCCAGCAGCGCCTATGAGACAGGGGTTTCTGAAGCTTTCTTT,CASSAYETGVSEAFF
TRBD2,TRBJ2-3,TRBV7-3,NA,TGTGCCAGCAGCTGGCTAGCGGGAGTACCAGATACGCAGTATTTT,CASSWLAGVPDTQYF
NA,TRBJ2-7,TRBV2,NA,TGTGCCAGCAGTGAGGCACGGACGGGGGAGCAGTACTTC,CASSEARTGEQYF
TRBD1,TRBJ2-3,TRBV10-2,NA,TGCGCCAGCAGTGATCTATATTCTAGGGGGCCCGCAGATACGCAGTATTTT,CASSDLYSRGPADTQYF
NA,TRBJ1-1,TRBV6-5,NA,TGTGCCAGCAGTCCACAGGGAAACACTGAAGCTTTCTTT,CASSPQGNTEAFF
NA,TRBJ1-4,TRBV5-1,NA,TGCGCCAGCAGCTTGGCTACAACTAATGAAAAACTGTTTTTT,CASSLATTNEKLFF
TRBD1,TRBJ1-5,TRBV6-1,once,TGTGCCGTCAGGTCGGGACAGGGCAATCAGCCCCAGCATTTT,CAVRSGQGNQPQHF
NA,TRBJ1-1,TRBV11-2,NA,TGTGCCAGCAGCTTAGGGACAGAGAACACTGAAGCTTTCTTT,CASSLGTENTEAFF
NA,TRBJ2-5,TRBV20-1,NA,TGCAGTGCTAGAGATGCGGAGACCCAGTACTTC,CSARDAETQYF
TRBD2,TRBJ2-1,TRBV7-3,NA,TGTGCCAGCAGCTTAACAAGTAGCGGGAGCGTTAATGAGCAGTTCTTC,CASSLTSSGSVNEQFF
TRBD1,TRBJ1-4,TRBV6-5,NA,TGTGCCAGCAAGACGACAGGGGGATCGGGAAAACTGTTTTTT,CASKTTGGSGKLFF
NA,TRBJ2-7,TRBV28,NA,TGTGCCAGCAGTACCCATAGACAGGGAGGAGGATACGAGCAGTACTTC,CASSTHRQGGGYEQYF
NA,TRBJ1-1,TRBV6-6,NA,TGTGCCAGCAGCCGACAGCTTGGCACTGAAGCTTTCTTT,CASSRQLGTEAFF
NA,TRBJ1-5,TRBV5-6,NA,TGTGCCAGCAGCTTGCGAGAGGATCAGCCCCAGCATTTT,CASSLREDQPQHF
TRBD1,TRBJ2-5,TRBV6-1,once,TGTGCCAGCAGCTGGACAGGGGGAGAGACCCAGTACTTC,CASSWTGGETQYF
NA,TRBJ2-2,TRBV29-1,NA,TGCAGCGTTGAGTCCATTCGGCGGACCGGGGAGCTGTTTTTT,CSVESIRRTGELFF
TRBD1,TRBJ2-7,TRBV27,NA,TGTGCCAGCAGTTATCACCGGGACAGGGACCACGAGCAGTACTTC,CASSYHRDRDHEQYF
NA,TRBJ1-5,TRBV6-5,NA,TGTGCCAGCAGTCGGACACCTAGCAATCAGCCCCAGCATTTT,CASSRTPSNQPQHF